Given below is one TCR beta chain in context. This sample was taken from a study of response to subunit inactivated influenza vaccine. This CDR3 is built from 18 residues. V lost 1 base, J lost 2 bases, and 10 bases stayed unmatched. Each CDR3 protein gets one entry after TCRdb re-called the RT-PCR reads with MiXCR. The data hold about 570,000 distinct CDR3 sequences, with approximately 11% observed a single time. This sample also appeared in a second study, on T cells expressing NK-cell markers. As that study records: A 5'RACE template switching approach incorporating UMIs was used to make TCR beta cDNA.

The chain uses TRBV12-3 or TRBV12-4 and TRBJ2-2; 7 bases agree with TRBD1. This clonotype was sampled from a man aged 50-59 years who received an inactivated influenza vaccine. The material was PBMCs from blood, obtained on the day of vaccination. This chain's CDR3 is CASSLGILRDSNTGELFF. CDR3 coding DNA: TGTGCCAGCAGTTTAGGAATTCTCCGGGACAGCAACACCGGGGAGCTGTTTTTT.